This is a list of T cell receptor beta chains from one sample in a study of T cell responses to AZD1222 COVID-19 vaccine. This table comes from immunoSEQ multiplex PCR, and its TCRdb copy is limited to in-frame clones, with some not included. The sample records approximately 200,000 clones, roughly 90% being singletons. The sequencing here drew on peripheral blood, taken 28 days after the second AZD1222 dose. The receptors here all came from an adult who received the AZD1222 COVID-19 vaccine. Both conserved end residues are part of each CDR3. The order of the fields is clone size, V gene, J gene, D gene, CDR3 DNA, CDR3 protein. The D gene is left open where the match is weak. Size values are once, few and many counts, or a class for expanded clones, and some rows have none.

abundance: -
v_gene: TRBV7-8
j_gene: TRBJ2-1
d_gene: -
CDR3nt: TGTGCCAGCAGCTTGGGCCCCTACAATGAGCAGTTCTTC
CDR3aa: CASSLGPYNEQFF

abundance: few
v_gene: TRBV5-6
j_gene: TRBJ2-2
d_gene: TRBD2
CDR3nt: TGTGCCAGCCGGTTGGGCGGGAGTAGAGGGGCCGGGGAGCTGTTTTTT
CDR3aa: CASRLGGSRGAGELFF

abundance: -
v_gene: TRBV3-1/TRBV3-2
j_gene: TRBJ1-5
d_gene: TRBD1
CDR3nt: TGTGCCAGCAGCCACGCCCCCGGGACAGGGGGCATTGACAATCAGCCCCAGCATTTT
CDR3aa: CASSHAPGTGGIDNQPQHF

abundance: few
v_gene: TRBV7-8
j_gene: TRBJ2-7
d_gene: TRBD1
CDR3nt: TGTGCCAGCAGCGCAACCGGGACAGGCGTCTACGAGCAGTACTTC
CDR3aa: CASSATGTGVYEQYF

abundance: -
v_gene: TRBV14
j_gene: TRBJ2-4
d_gene: TRBD2
CDR3nt: TGTGCCAGCAGTCAAGGCATTGGACGGGGGGACATTCAGTACTTC
CDR3aa: CASSQGIGRGDIQYF

abundance: -
v_gene: TRBV20-1
j_gene: TRBJ1-2
d_gene: TRBD1
CDR3nt: TGCAGTGCTAGTAAGGACAGGGGAGACTATGGCTACACCTTC
CDR3aa: CSASKDRGDYGYTF

abundance: -
v_gene: TRBV28
j_gene: TRBJ2-1
d_gene: -
CDR3nt: TGTGCCAGCAGCCCGACTACGACGGAGCAGTTCTTC
CDR3aa: CASSPTTTEQFF

abundance: -
v_gene: TRBV27
j_gene: TRBJ2-7
d_gene: TRBD1
CDR3nt: TGTGCCACCCGGTTGCAGGGGGTCCCCTACGAGCAGTACTTC
CDR3aa: CATRLQGVPYEQYF

abundance: -
v_gene: TRBV3-1/TRBV3-2
j_gene: TRBJ1-2
d_gene: TRBD1
CDR3nt: TGTGCCAGCAGCCATGACAGGGGGCGCCTTTATGGCTACACCTTC
CDR3aa: CASSHDRGRLYGYTF

abundance: -
v_gene: TRBV28
j_gene: TRBJ1-6
d_gene: -
CDR3nt: TGTGCCAGCAGGCCGGACAGCACTAATTCACCCCTCCACTTT
CDR3aa: CASRPDSTNSPLHF

abundance: -
v_gene: TRBV7-6
j_gene: TRBJ2-3
d_gene: TRBD1
CDR3nt: TGTGCCAGCACTCCCCGGGACAGGGACACAGATACGCAGTATTTT
CDR3aa: CASTPRDRDTDTQYF

abundance: -
v_gene: TRBV4-2
j_gene: TRBJ2-5
d_gene: TRBD1
CDR3nt: TGTGCCAGCAGCCAGGATGCTATCCTCCGTGGGACAGGTGGTTTGTGGCAGACCCAGTACTTC
CDR3aa: CASSQDAILRGTGGLWQTQYF

abundance: -
v_gene: TRBV19
j_gene: TRBJ1-1
d_gene: -
CDR3nt: TGTGCCAGTAGTATTAAGAACAGAAACACTGAAGCTTTCTTT
CDR3aa: CASSIKNRNTEAFF

abundance: -
v_gene: TRBV28
j_gene: TRBJ1-5
d_gene: -
CDR3nt: TGTGCCAGCAGCCCCCTAATCAGGCCCCAGCATTTT
CDR3aa: CASSPLIRPQHF

abundance: -
v_gene: TRBV3-1/TRBV3-2
j_gene: TRBJ1-4
d_gene: -
CDR3nt: TGTGCCAGCAGCCAGATTAATGAAAAACTGTTTTTT
CDR3aa: CASSQINEKLFF

abundance: -
v_gene: TRBV6-5
j_gene: TRBJ2-7
d_gene: -
CDR3nt: TGTGCCAGCAGTTCCGGACGGCAGACCTACGAGCAGTACTTC
CDR3aa: CASSSGRQTYEQYF

abundance: -
v_gene: TRBV18
j_gene: TRBJ2-1
d_gene: -
CDR3nt: TGTGCCAGCTCACCCAAATTAAGGTCCTACAATGAGCAGTTCTTC
CDR3aa: CASSPKLRSYNEQFF

abundance: -
v_gene: TRBV5-3
j_gene: TRBJ1-2
d_gene: -
CDR3nt: TGTGCCAGAAGTTCGAACAGGGAGGTAAAGGGCTACACCTTC
CDR3aa: CARSSNREVKGYTF

abundance: -
v_gene: TRBV5-1
j_gene: TRBJ1-2
d_gene: TRBD1
CDR3nt: TGCGCCAGCAGCTTCAGTCCGGGACAGAACTATGGCTACACCTTC
CDR3aa: CASSFSPGQNYGYTF

abundance: -
v_gene: TRBV3-1/TRBV3-2
j_gene: TRBJ1-2
d_gene: -
CDR3nt: TGTGCCAGCAGCCAGGGGTATGGCTACACCTTC
CDR3aa: CASSQGYGYTF

abundance: -
v_gene: TRBV7-9
j_gene: TRBJ1-1
d_gene: -
CDR3nt: TGTGCCAGCAGCTCCAGGGCCTCGGCCGCTGAAGCTTTCTTT
CDR3aa: CASSSRASAAEAFF

abundance: -
v_gene: TRBV7-9
j_gene: TRBJ1-1
d_gene: -
CDR3nt: TGTGCCAGCAGAGGACAGCCTAACACTGAAGCTTTCTTT
CDR3aa: CASRGQPNTEAFF

abundance: few
v_gene: TRBV30
j_gene: TRBJ1-1
d_gene: -
CDR3nt: TGTGCCTGGAGTTATGACGGCAACACTGAAGCTTTCTTT
CDR3aa: CAWSYDGNTEAFF

abundance: -
v_gene: TRBV5-5
j_gene: TRBJ2-6
d_gene: TRBD1
CDR3nt: TGTGCCAGCAGCTCCAGACAGGGGGCGAGCTCTGGGGCCAACGTCCTGACTTTC
CDR3aa: CASSSRQGASSGANVLTF

abundance: -
v_gene: TRBV7-3
j_gene: TRBJ2-7
d_gene: TRBD1
CDR3nt: TGTGCCAGCAGCTTAGACAGGGTCAACGAGCAGTACTTC
CDR3aa: CASSLDRVNEQYF

abundance: -
v_gene: TRBV29-1
j_gene: TRBJ1-5
d_gene: -
CDR3nt: TGCAGCGTTGAAGTTTATGGGGGTCAGCCCCAGCATTTT
CDR3aa: CSVEVYGGQPQHF

abundance: -
v_gene: TRBV28
j_gene: TRBJ1-1
d_gene: -
CDR3nt: TGTGCCAGCAGCTCCAATGGGGGAGCTTTCTTT
CDR3aa: CASSSNGGAFF

abundance: -
v_gene: TRBV7-2
j_gene: TRBJ1-2
d_gene: -
CDR3nt: TGTGCCAGCAGCTGGGGAGGGAACTATGGCTACACCTTC
CDR3aa: CASSWGGNYGYTF

abundance: -
v_gene: TRBV7-9
j_gene: TRBJ2-3
d_gene: -
CDR3nt: TGTGCCAGCAGCTTAGTCGGGATTCCTGCCGCGGATACGCAGTATTTT
CDR3aa: CASSLVGIPAADTQYF

abundance: -
v_gene: TRBV7-8
j_gene: TRBJ1-1
d_gene: -
CDR3nt: TGTGCCAGCAGCTTAGTTGGGATTGGAGCTTTCTTT
CDR3aa: CASSLVGIGAFF

abundance: -
v_gene: TRBV5-6
j_gene: TRBJ2-7
d_gene: -
CDR3nt: TGTGCCAGCAGTTACGGGACCTACTACGAGCAGTACTTC
CDR3aa: CASSYGTYYEQYF

abundance: -
v_gene: TRBV6-5
j_gene: TRBJ2-2
d_gene: -
CDR3nt: TGTGCCAGCAGTTTGACAGGCCCGAACACCGGGGAGCTGTTTTTT
CDR3aa: CASSLTGPNTGELFF

abundance: -
v_gene: TRBV28
j_gene: TRBJ2-7
d_gene: -
CDR3nt: TGTGCCAGCAGTTCGATAGGGGGTCTTTCCTACGAGCAGTACTTC
CDR3aa: CASSSIGGLSYEQYF

abundance: -
v_gene: TRBV5-1
j_gene: TRBJ2-1
d_gene: -
CDR3nt: TGCGCCAGCGGAAGGGGGGAAAGCTACAATGAGCAGTTCTTC
CDR3aa: CASGRGESYNEQFF

abundance: -
v_gene: TRBV29-1
j_gene: TRBJ2-7
d_gene: -
CDR3nt: TGCAGCGTTACCAGGACTGATTCCTACGAGCAGTACTTC
CDR3aa: CSVTRTDSYEQYF

abundance: -
v_gene: TRBV7-2
j_gene: TRBJ1-5
d_gene: -
CDR3nt: TGTGCCAGCAGCCTTAGCCCTTTGGCGCAGCCCCAGCATTTT
CDR3aa: CASSLSPLAQPQHF

abundance: -
v_gene: TRBV5-6
j_gene: TRBJ1-3
d_gene: TRBD1
CDR3nt: TGTGCCAGCAGCACAGAAGGACAGGGGTACACCATATATTTT
CDR3aa: CASSTEGQGYTIYF

abundance: -
v_gene: TRBV10-3
j_gene: TRBJ2-7
d_gene: TRBD2
CDR3nt: TGTGCCATCAGGGGGCCTAGCGGGGGGGCCTACGAGCAGTACTTC
CDR3aa: CAIRGPSGGAYEQYF

abundance: -
v_gene: TRBV2
j_gene: TRBJ1-2
d_gene: TRBD1
CDR3nt: TGTGCCAGCACCTCGGACAGGTACTATGGCTACACCTTC
CDR3aa: CASTSDRYYGYTF

abundance: -
v_gene: TRBV7-7
j_gene: TRBJ1-1
d_gene: -
CDR3nt: TGTGCTAGCAGCTCGTCAGTAGGAACTGAAGCTTTCTTT
CDR3aa: CASSSSVGTEAFF

abundance: -
v_gene: TRBV3-1/TRBV3-2
j_gene: TRBJ2-1
d_gene: -
CDR3nt: TGTGCCAGCAGCCAAGAACTGGTTAAGGGGGAATACAATGAGCAGTTCTTC
CDR3aa: CASSQELVKGEYNEQFF

abundance: -
v_gene: TRBV10-3
j_gene: TRBJ1-3
d_gene: -
CDR3nt: TGTGCCATCAGTGGATCTGACTCTGGAAACACCATATATTTT
CDR3aa: CAISGSDSGNTIYF

abundance: -
v_gene: TRBV30
j_gene: TRBJ2-7
d_gene: TRBD2
CDR3nt: TGTGCCTGGAGTGTACCGGGGGGCTCCTACGAGCAGTACTTC
CDR3aa: CAWSVPGGSYEQYF

abundance: -
v_gene: TRBV2
j_gene: TRBJ1-1
d_gene: -
CDR3nt: TGTGCCAGCAGAGAAGCGTCGATGGGAAGTAGGACTGAAGCTTTCTTT
CDR3aa: CASREASMGSRTEAFF

abundance: -
v_gene: TRBV10-3
j_gene: TRBJ2-3
d_gene: -
CDR3nt: TGTGCCATCTCTGGGATCTTGCCCGCTAGGGCAGATACGCAGTATTTT
CDR3aa: CAISGILPARADTQYF

abundance: -
v_gene: TRBV19
j_gene: TRBJ1-4
d_gene: -
CDR3nt: TGTGCCAGTAGTATAGGTTTCGGACAGAATGAAAAACTGTTTTTT
CDR3aa: CASSIGFGQNEKLFF